This T cell receptor beta chain appears in the sequencing data of a study of T cell repertoires in cytomegalovirus infection. The overall study: Public TCR beta signatures indicated both CMV infection and matching HLA type.

In its sample, this clonotype was seen a few times. The antigen remains undetermined. The CDR3 covers 15 residues. V gave up 5 bases and J gave up 3 bases, with 17 bases separating them. MiXCR, run by TCRdb on the reads, gives a single entry per CDR3 protein. The data show about 190,000 distinct CDR3 sequences, 28% seen once. Whole-study results and caveats: In two of eight donors, the top clonotype was HLA-C-restricted CMV-specific. Accumulated public TCR beta family frequency recognized individuals carrying CMV together with the relevant HLA.

This chain connects TRBV12-3 or TRBV12-4 to TRBJ2-7, with D tentatively TRBD2 (5 bases). The sequence was collected from a human donor in good health (CMV status not recorded). Some clones in this sample may be carry-over from other donors' samples. The sample consisted of PBMCs. This CDR3 reads CASSQGISGNYEQYF. The CDR3 DNA is TGTGCCAGCAGTCAAGGGATTTCGGGGAACTACGAGCAGTACTTC.